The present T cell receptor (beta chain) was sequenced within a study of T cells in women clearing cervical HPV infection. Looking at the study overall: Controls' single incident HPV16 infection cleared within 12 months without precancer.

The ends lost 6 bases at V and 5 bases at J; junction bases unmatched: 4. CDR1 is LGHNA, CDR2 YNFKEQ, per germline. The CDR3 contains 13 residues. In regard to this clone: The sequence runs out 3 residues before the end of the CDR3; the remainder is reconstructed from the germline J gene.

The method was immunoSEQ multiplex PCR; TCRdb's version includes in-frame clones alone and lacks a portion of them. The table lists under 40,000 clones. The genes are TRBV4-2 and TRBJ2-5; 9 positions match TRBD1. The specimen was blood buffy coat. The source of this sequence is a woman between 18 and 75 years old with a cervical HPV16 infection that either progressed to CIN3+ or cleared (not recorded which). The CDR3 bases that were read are TGTGCCAGCAGTCTTACAGGGGGCGAGACC. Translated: CASSLTGGET. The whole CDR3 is CASSLTGGETQYF.